These 9 T cell receptor beta chains were all obtained from the same sample, sequenced in a study of T cell changes during pregnancy in multiple sclerosis. The protocol was immunoSEQ multiplex PCR, while the TCRdb copy is restricted to in-frame clones and leaves out a portion. The sample carries approximately 66,000 clones, 80% to 95% recorded once. Source: peripheral blood, taken in the third trimester of pregnancy. These receptors all stem from a female donor in good health, enrolled as a control in a pregnancy study.

This clone was seen only once. The chain has TRBV19 and TRBJ2-7, with a weak D call TRBD1 (6 bases). The V gene's germline CDR1 is LNHDA and CDR2 SQIVND (reference sequence). V lost 5 bases and J lost 0, with 11 bases in between. This CDR3 contains 14 residues. The CDR3, as DNA: TGTGCCAGTAGTTTCGGACAGAACTCCTACGAGCAGTACTTC. This gives the protein CASSFGQNSYEQYF.

The chain is built from TRBV30 and TRBJ2-5; tentatively, D is TRBD2 (6 bases). V lost 1 base, J lost 2 bases, and 11 bases lay in between. The germline gives CDR1 GTSNPN, CDR2 SVGIG (reference sequence). This CDR3 comprises 14 residues. The CDR3 DNA reads as TGTGCCTGGAGTGAACCAGGGAGGCAAGAGACCCAGTACTTC. It yields the protein CAWSEPGRQETQYF.

The chain is built from TRBV9 and TRBJ2-2; D gene ambiguous. The CDR3 spans 14 residues. Trimming cost V 0 bases and J 8 bases, with 11 bases left between them. The germline V gene encodes CDR1 SGDLS and CDR2 YYNGEE. DNA of the CDR3: TGTGCCAGCAGCGTAGAAACGTTTCAGGGGGAGCTGTTTTTT. Translating it yields CASSVETFQGELFF.

By proportion, this clone is medium-sized. This sequence joins TRBV9 and TRBJ2-7; TRBD2 matches at 9 bases. V lost 4 bases and J lost 1; bases outside the gene matches: 9. This CDR3 has 16 residues. Germline V gene data show CDR1 as SGDLS and CDR2 as YYNGEE. Written as DNA, the CDR3 is TGTGCCAGCAGCCCTATGACTAGCGGTGGGTCCTACGAGCAGTACTTC. Its translation is CASSPMTSGGSYEQYF. Supplemented by reference TRBV9 and TRBJ2-7, the full variable domain reads DSGVTQTPKHLITATGQRVTLRCSPRSGDLSVYWYQQSLDQGLQFLIQYYNGEERAKGNILERFSAQQFPDLHSELNLSSLELGDSALYFCASSPMTSGGSYEQYFGPGTRLTVT.

The gene calls are TRBV18 and TRBJ2-2; D is unresolved. CDR1 is KGHSH, CDR2 LQKENI, per germline. V gave up 1 base and J gave up 3 bases, with 6 bases separating them. The length of the CDR3 is 14 residues. CDR3: CASSPLSDTGELFF. DNA for the CDR3: TGTGCCAGCTCACCACTTTCCGACACCGGGGAGCTGTTTTTT.

This chain uses TRBV18 with TRBJ2-6, with D uncertain. This CDR3 contains 16 residues. Germline CDR1 and CDR2: KGHSH and LQKENI. V was trimmed by 4 bases and J by 1 base, leaving 11 bases between them. The CDR3 loop is CASSLARASGANVLTF. For the CDR3, the DNA is TGTGCCAGCTCACTGGCCCGAGCGTCTGGGGCCAACGTCCTGACTTTC.

The chain has TRBV11-3 and TRBJ2-3; 10 positions match TRBD2. Germline values: CDR1 SGHNT, CDR2 YENEEA. V was clipped by 2 bases and J by 3 bases; unmatched bases: 5. The CDR3 consists of 16 residues. Here the CDR3 DNA reads TGTGCCAGCAGCTTATCTAGCGGGAGAGGTACAGATACGCAGTATTTT. Its translation: CASSLSSGRGTDTQYF.

The chain employs TRBV27 and TRBJ1-5; possibly TRBD1 for D (6 bases). Per germline, CDR1 MNHEY and CDR2 SMNVEV (reference sequence). This CDR3 is built from 17 residues. Trimming pared 11 bases from V and 2 bases from J, leaving 25 bases between. The CDR3 DNA is TGTGCCGCTGGGGGCACCACAGGCCCCCTACGCAATCAGCCCCAGCATTTT. This encodes CAAGGTTGPLRNQPQHF.

The rearrangement uses TRBV10-3 and TRBJ1-1; D is unresolved. CDR3 length equals 15 residues. Germline V gene lookup returns CDR1 ENHRY and CDR2 SYGVKD. Between the trimmed V and J ends, which lost 0 bases and 6 bases, there was a span of 14 bases. CDR3 protein: CAISESITLSAEAFF. The CDR3 DNA follows: TGTGCCATCAGTGAGTCAATAACGTTGAGCGCTGAAGCTTTCTTT.